These 3 T cell receptor beta chains were all obtained from the same sample, sequenced in a study of blood T cells in healthy people across ages. Combining a sample-barcoded 5' primer with a J-beta primer mix, a second PCR ran for 7 to 11 cycles. TCRdb reprocessed the 5' RACE reads via MiXCR and lists one record per CDR3 protein. The sample shows more than 900,000 distinct CDR3 sequences, around 25% of them seen only once. These same data were also listed under a study on T cells of mothers and their children.

Sequenced input: blood. Receptor source: a girl aged 2 to 9 in good health.

The V call is TRBV27, the J call TRBJ2-7, with 11 bases lining up with TRBD2. V shed 5 bases and J 7 bases; nucleotides not matched to a gene: 7. Germline-derived CDR1 and CDR2 are MNHEY and SMNVEV (reference sequence). The CDR3 runs to 14 residues. The CDR3 DNA reads as TGTGCCAGCAGTCCAACTAGCGGGAGTTGGGAGCAGTACTTC. Encoded protein: CASSPTSGSWEQYF.

On this clonotype: One end of the junction is discordant with germline, which a read error may explain. This chain links TRBV2 with TRBJ2-7, with D hard to call. The germline gives CDR1 SNHLY, CDR2 FYNNEI. The CDR3 runs to 12 residues. For the CDR3, the DNA is TGTGCCGGCAGCCCAACGACCTACGAGCAGTACTTC. This encodes CAGSPTTYEQYF. Using reference TRBV2 and TRBJ2-7 for the parts outside the CDR3, the full variable domain is EPEVTQTPSHQVTQMGQEVILRCVPISNHLYFYWYRQILGQKVEFLVSFYNNEISEKSEIFDDQFSVERPDGSNFTLKIRSTKLEDSAMYFCAGSPTTYEQYFGPGTRLTVT.

A few counts support this clonotype. The V gene is TRBV4-3, the J gene TRBJ2-5; D tentatively fits TRBD1 or TRBD2 (5 bases each). The germline V gene has CDR1 LGHNA and CDR2 YSLEER. Trimming stripped 8 bases from V and 5 bases from J, with 24 bases between. The CDR3 length is 16 residues. The CDR3 DNA reads as TGCGCCAGCGCTCCAGGGACCCTGACCCCTCCGGAGACCCAGTACTTC. Protein product: CASAPGTLTPPETQYF.